Presented here are 10 T cell receptor beta chains from one specimen sequenced in a study of OX40 agonist ivuxolimab in advanced cancers. Sequencing was performed with immunoSEQ multiplex PCR; in TCRdb, only in-frame clones are kept and a portion is missing. The table has around 14,000 clones, around 82% seen once; the top ten hold 15% to 20%. This material consisted of CD4+ or CD8+ T cells sorted from blood, taken in a trial of the OX40 agonist ivuxolimab. All receptors derive from an adult with an advanced solid tumor such as melanoma, head and neck, liver or kidney cancer.

The rearrangement links TRBV19 to TRBJ2-3; TRBD1 matches 10 bases. The trim removed 4 bases at V and 2 bases at J, leaving 3 bases unmatched. Germline V gene sequence: CDR1 LNHDA, CDR2 SQIVND (reference sequence). CDR3 size: 15 residues. DNA for the CDR3: TGTGCCAGTAGTAACGACAGGGGGCCCACAGATACGCAGTATTTT. This encodes CASSNDRGPTDTQYF.

There are a few counts of this clone. The J gene is TRBJ2-5, the V gene TRBV6-6; 12 bases align to TRBD2. The CDR3 covers 15 residues. Germline CDR1 and CDR2: MNHNY and SVGAGI (reference sequence). V shed 6 bases, J shed 10 bases, and the junction held 12 bases outside the gene matches. The DNA for the CDR3 is TGTGCCAGCAGGGCGACTAGCGGGGGATTTTGGGACCAGTACTTC. As protein: CASRATSGGFWDQYF.

The genes are TRBV7-2 and TRBJ2-7; no clear D gene. Germline loops: CDR1 SGHTA, CDR2 FQGNSA. This CDR3 contains 12 residues. Deletions cut 5 bases from V and 4 bases from J, with 9 bases between. CDR3 sequence: CASSGEVYEQYF. CDR3 coding DNA: TGTGCCAGCAGCGGAGAGGTATACGAGCAGTACTTC.

In DNA form, the CDR3 reads TGCGCCAGCAGCCAAGACCCAGGGACATATGGCTACACCTTC. It codes for CASSQDPGTYGYTF. This chain uses TRBV4-1 with TRBJ1-2, with TRBD1 as a possible D gene (6 bases). With 0 bases removed from V and 5 bases from J, the gap between germline ends came to 10 bases. From germline, CDR1 is MGHRA and CDR2 YSYEKL. The CDR3 sequence is 14 residues long.

The rearrangement links TRBV4-1 to TRBJ2-7, with D possibly TRBD2 on 5 matching bases. V gave up 4 bases and J gave up 2 bases, with 12 bases separating them. Germline lookup yields CDR1 MGHRA and CDR2 YSYEKL. The CDR3 extends over 14 amino acids. CDR3 bases: TGCGCCAGCAGCCTTTGGACTGGCCCCTACGAGCAGTACTTC. Translation: CASSLWTGPYEQYF.

The gene calls are TRBV14 and TRBJ2-3; D is unresolved. Germline V CDR1 and CDR2: SGHDN, FVKESK. The CDR3 has 16 residues. The germline V and J ends were trimmed by 1 base and 0 bases, with 11 bases remaining between them. The CDR3 loop is CASSQGPGPSTDTQYF. In nucleotides, the CDR3 is TGTGCCAGCAGCCAAGGCCCTGGACCCAGCACAGATACGCAGTATTTT.

The CDR3: CASSFGLAGGTLEQYF. As DNA, the CDR3 is TGTGCCAGCAGCTTTGGACTAGCGGGAGGCACCCTCGAGCAGTACTTC. The chain uses TRBV13 and TRBJ2-7, with 14 bases fitting TRBD2. V dropped 3 bases and J dropped 6; count of bases not matched to a gene: 7. Germline CDR1 and CDR2: PRHDT and FYEKMQ (reference sequence). The CDR3 has 16 residues.

The chain links TRBV7-2 to TRBJ2-1; TRBD2 agrees at 12 bases. After removal of 5 bases from V and 9 bases from J, the junction contained 8 bases not matched to a gene. The CDR3 length is 15 residues. Germline-derived CDR1 and CDR2 are SGHTA and FQGNSA. Written as DNA, the CDR3 is TGTGCCAGCAGCCCGCTAGCGGGAGGGCCTTTTGAGCAGTTCTTC. As protein: CASSPLAGGPFEQFF.

This chain uses TRBV27 with TRBJ1-3; no clear D. CDR1 and CDR2 from the germline V gene are MNHEY and SMNVEV (reference sequence). V lost 5 bases and J 0 bases, leaving 8 bases between the germline ends. This CDR3 has 14 residues. CDR3 nucleotides: TGTGCCAGCAGTCCCTTCGGCTCTGGAAACACCATATATTTT. It encodes CASSPFGSGNTIYF.

V gene TRBV19 combines with J gene TRBJ2-5; the match to TRBD1 covers 11 bases. CDR1 and CDR2 from the germline V gene are LNHDA and SQIVND (reference sequence). The CDR3 has 16 amino acids. V gave up 10 bases and J gave up 0 bases; unmatched junction bases: 10. The CDR3 sequence is CATGQGEVGYQETQYF. DNA of the CDR3: TGTGCCACGGGACAGGGGGAAGTGGGGTACCAAGAGACCCAGTACTTC.